Each of the 19 T cell receptor beta chains below was sequenced from the same sample in a study of blood T cells in healthy people across ages. The second PCR ran about 7 to 12 cycles with a sample-barcoded 5' primer and J-beta primers. TCRdb used MiXCR to reprocess the 5' RACE reads, holding one entry per CDR3 protein. The sample lists 1.5 million to 2 million distinct CDR3 sequences, 49% occurring once. Sequencing used blood. These receptor sequences come from a woman aged 40 to 50 in good health.

The genes are TRBV6-2 or TRBV6-3 and TRBJ1-2; D possibly corresponds to TRBD1 (6 bases). Germline V CDR1 and CDR2: MNHEY, SVGEGT. The V gene lost 2 bases and the J gene lost 4 bases, with 14 bases spanning the gap. CDR3 size: 15 residues. For the CDR3, the DNA is TGTGCCAGCAGTTACCGGACAGCAGGGATCTATGGCTACACCTTC. It translates to CASSYRTAGIYGYTF.

This chain joins TRBV7-8 and TRBJ1-2; D gene unclear. Trimming shortened V by 0 bases and J by 0 bases, and 11 bases separated the two germline ends. CDR1 SGHVS and CDR2 FQNEAQ come from the germline V gene. The CDR3 has 16 residues. The CDR3 DNA follows: TGTGCCAGCAGCTTAGCGCATACAGCCGCTAACTATGGCTACACCTTC. The encoded protein is CASSLAHTAANYGYTF.

This clonotype was counted a few times. The DNA of the CDR3 is TGTGCCAGCAGCTTAGATGGTGGCCCGGGCGAACTGTTTTTT. Translating gives CASSLDGGPGELFF. This sequence joins TRBV7-2 and TRBJ1-4; D uncertain. The V gene lost 1 base and the J gene lost 12 bases, with 15 bases spanning the gap. CDR3 length: 14 residues. Germline assignment: CDR1 SGHTA and CDR2 FQGNSA.

The chain employs TRBV7-2 and TRBJ1-2; no clear D gene. Germline lookup yields CDR1 SGHTA and CDR2 FQGNSA. The CDR3 loop spans 11 amino acids. Trimming took off 3 bases at V and 8 bases at J, with 7 bases between the two ends. For the CDR3, the DNA is TGTGCCAGCAGCTTCGATCAGGGCTACACCTTC. This encodes CASSFDQGYTF.

The chain couples TRBV20-1 to TRBJ2-5; D is possibly TRBD1 (5 bases). The tail of the sequence fits TRBJ2-1 better, so the J call may be wrong. The CDR3 is made up of 16 amino acids. Germline V lookup: CDR1 DFQATT, CDR2 SNEGSKA (reference sequence). The CDR3 bases are TGCAGTGCTAGAGATTTGGGCAGGGCTTTCCAAGAGACCCAGTTCTTC. Amino acid sequence: CSARDLGRAFQETQFF.

This clonotype was counted only a few times. The rearrangement links TRBV20-1 to TRBJ2-1; TRBD2 agrees at 11 bases. V lost 3 bases to trimming and J lost 3 bases; unmatched junction nucleotides: 7. Germline lookup yields CDR1 DFQATT and CDR2 SNEGSKA (reference sequence). The CDR3 has 16 amino acids. The CDR3 coding sequence is TGCAGTGCTAGCACTCCCGGGACTAGCGGCTACAATGAGCAGTTCTTC. It is translated as CSASTPGTSGYNEQFF.

This chain links TRBV3-1 with TRBJ2-5; tentatively, D is TRBD1 (5 bases). The CDR3 totals 12 residues. Per the germline V gene, CDR1 is LGHDT and CDR2 is YNNKEL (reference sequence). The germline V and J ends were trimmed by 1 base and 13 bases, with 13 bases remaining between them. In DNA form, the CDR3 reads TGTGCCAGCAGCCAAGGGGGCTATTCCCCGTACTTC. It specifies CASSQGGYSPYF.

This clonotype has more than one count but fewer than ten. CDR3 in amino acids: CASSLSNLPGLGYEQYF. Here the CDR3 DNA reads TGTGCCAGCAGCTTATCAAACTTACCGGGACTGGGATACGAGCAGTACTTC. The V call is TRBV7-9, the J call TRBJ2-7, with D possibly matching TRBD2 (6 bases). Trimming pared 2 bases from V and 4 bases from J, leaving 21 bases between. Germline loops: CDR1 SEHNR, CDR2 FQNEAQ (reference sequence). This CDR3 is 17 amino acids long.

This clonotype has a single count. The V and J genes are TRBV27 and TRBJ2-5; D possibly corresponds to TRBD2 (6 bases). The better agreement between TRBJ2-4 and the DNA end casts doubt on the J call. CDR3 length: 14 amino acids. Germline lookup yields CDR1 MNHEY and CDR2 SMNVEV (reference sequence). In nucleotides, the CDR3 is TGTGCCAGCAGACGAACAGCGGGCGAAAACATTCAGTACTTC. This sequence encodes CASRRTAGENIQYF.

The chain combines TRBV28 with TRBJ2-5; D unresolved. Trimming cost V 4 bases and J 11 bases, with 29 bases left between them. The CDR3 runs 17 residues. Germline-derived CDR1 and CDR2 are MDHEN and SYDVKM. As DNA, the CDR3 is TGTGCCAGCAGTTCTTATGGGGTTTCCCCAATAAACAATGAGCAGTACTTC. It yields the protein CASSSYGVSPINNEQYF.

The CDR3 DNA reads as TGCAGTGCTAGAGAGGTCAACACAGGTCGATTCTACGAGCAGTACTTC. Amino acid sequence: CSAREVNTGRFYEQYF. This sequence joins TRBV20-1 and TRBJ2-7; a weak D match, TRBD1 (5 bases). Trimming removed 0 bases from V and 3 bases from J, with 18 bases in between. The germline V gene encodes CDR1 DFQATT and CDR2 SNEGSKA (reference sequence). CDR3 length: 16 amino acids.

The chain employs TRBV7-2 and TRBJ2-5; D gene uncertain. This CDR3 spans 14 amino acids. The germline gives CDR1 SGHTA, CDR2 FQGNSA. V lost 5 bases and J 4 bases, leaving 14 bases between the germline ends. The CDR3 reads CASSPTQVTETQYF. For the CDR3, the DNA is TGTGCCAGCAGCCCCACCCAGGTGACAGAGACCCAGTACTTC.

The chain joins TRBV20-1 to TRBJ2-1; D gene unclear. Germline lookup yields CDR1 DFQATT and CDR2 SNEGSKA (reference sequence). V lost 1 base and J lost 4, with 8 bases in between. This CDR3 has 13 amino acids. This CDR3 is CSARGLRYNEQFF. CDR3 nucleotide sequence: TGCAGTGCTAGAGGGCTTCGGTACAATGAGCAGTTCTTC.

In its sample, this clonotype was seen a few times. CDR3 bases: TGTGCCAGCTTCGTGTTTGGTTCCGGTCCGATCGAGACCCAGTACTTC. Its translation is CASFVFGSGPIETQYF. The genes are TRBV27 and TRBJ2-5; D remains unclear. Trimming removed 8 bases from V and 5 bases from J, with 24 bases in between. Germline CDR1 MNHEY, CDR2 SMNVEV (reference sequence). This CDR3 contains 16 residues.

The gene calls are TRBV19 and TRBJ2-7, with a tentative D call TRBD2 (5 bases). Germline lookup yields CDR1 LNHDA and CDR2 SQIVND (reference sequence). CDR3 length equals 14 residues. Trimming shortened V by 2 bases and J by 5 bases, and 13 bases separated the two germline ends. This chain's CDR3 is CASSIFPGLDEQYF. CDR3 DNA sequence: TGTGCCAGTAGTATATTCCCCGGACTTGACGAGCAGTACTTC.

In DNA form, the CDR3 reads TGTGCCAGCAGCCCCCGTCTCCCGCTGGGTGGCGAGACCCAGTACTTC. This translates into CASSPRLPLGGETQYF. The rearrangement uses TRBV6-5 and TRBJ2-7; D unresolved. The end of the DNA aligns better with TRBJ2-5, so the J call may be wrong. There are 16 residues in the CDR3. Germline lookup yields CDR1 MNHEY and CDR2 SVGAGI.

The chain links TRBV10-3 to TRBJ2-1; D may match TRBD1 or TRBD2 (6 bases each). This CDR3 is 16 amino acids long. Deletions cut 7 bases from V and 0 bases from J, with 16 bases between. The V gene's germline CDR1 is ENHRY and CDR2 SYGVKD. CDR3 sequence reads: CAITKNGGVSYNEQFF. CDR3 DNA: TGTGCCATCACTAAAAACGGGGGCGTCTCCTACAATGAGCAGTTCTTC.

The rearrangement links TRBV6-1 to TRBJ2-7, with a tentative D call TRBD1 (5 bases). The germline gives CDR1 MNHNS, CDR2 SASEGT. The CDR3 contains 12 residues. V lost 5 bases, J lost 2 bases, and 7 bases lay in between. The CDR3 is CASSKGPYEQYF. CDR3 nucleotides: TGTGCCAGCAGTAAGGGGCCCTACGAGCAGTACTTC.

This clonotype has at least ten counts. This rearrangement joins TRBV4-3 to TRBJ2-1; D uncertain. This CDR3 has 15 amino acids. Trimming shortened V by 4 bases and J by 10 bases, and 20 bases separated the two germline ends. Germline V gives CDR1 LGHNA, CDR2 YSLEER. CDR3 coding DNA: TGCGCCAGCAGCCGAGACTCCCGCGGTGTGACGGAGCAGTTCTTC. The encoded protein is CASSRDSRGVTEQFF.